This record concerns one T cell receptor beta chain sequence. Its matching antigen is unknown. The length of the CDR3 is 16 residues. The germline gives CDR1 SGHNT, CDR2 YYREEE (reference sequence). Trimming stripped 5 bases from V and 1 base from J, with 15 bases between. The data were taken from a study of shared clonotypes between healthy human individuals. Study results and caveats: Generation probabilities were higher for clonotypes shared across all four sorted-subset donors than for unshared ones. What naive subsets generally showed was a larger estimated richness than memory subsets showed. Incompleteness in sorted-subset sequencing, despite large depth, was shown by rarefaction.

Repertoires were generated with immunoSEQ multiplex PCR, while TCRdb's copy carries only in-frame clones and drops some. The table lists roughly 2.6 million clones, around nine tenths of them singletons. The rearrangement links TRBV5-4 to TRBJ2-2, with D perhaps matching TRBD1 (6 bases). This TCR derives from a man aged 18 to 29 in good health. The sequencing sample was made of naive CD4+ T cells sorted from blood. The subset: CD45RA+ positively selected. The CDR3, as DNA: TGTGCCAGCAGGGAGGTACCGGGACAGAACACCGGGGAGCTGTTTTTT. Translation: CASREVPGQNTGELFF. The full variable domain, rest sourced from reference TRBV5-4 and TRBJ2-2, is ETGVTQSPTHLIKTRGQQVTLRCSSQSGHNTVSWYQQALGQGPQFIFQYYREEENGRGNFPPRFSGLQFPNYSSELNVNALELDDSALYLCASREVPGQNTGELFFGEGSRLTVL.